This T cell receptor beta chain was recorded in a study of response to subunit inactivated influenza vaccine. This clonotype was observed at least ten times. This CDR3 has 16 amino acids. The V segment lost 0 bases and the J segment 2 bases; nucleotides outside the gene matches: 3. TCRdb independently ran MiXCR on the RT-PCR reads; one entry per CDR3 protein. Of approximately 500,000 distinct CDR3 sequences listed, around 13% are singletons. Sequences were derived from PBMCs from blood, sampled roughly 46 days after vaccination. This receptor was identified in a man aged 50 to 60 who received an inactivated influenza vaccine. This chain joins TRBV12-3 or TRBV12-4 and TRBJ2-1, with TRBD1 matching 8 bases. CDR3 DNA: TGTGCCAGCAGTTTAGCGGACAGGGCTCCCTACAATGAGCAGTTCTTC. This translates into CASSLADRAPYNEQFF.